These 18 T cell receptor beta chains were sequenced from one sample in a study of blood T cell repertoires in COVID-19. TCRdb's table, derived via immunoSEQ multiplex PCR, lists solely in-frame clones and lacks some. The table has about 42,000 clones, roughly 77% seen once; the top ten hold roughly a quarter. Material for sequencing was peripheral blood. Receptors were obtained from a man older than 75 with acute or convalescent COVID-19.

The sample holds a few counts of this clone. CDR3 loop: CASRDREVTEAFF. Written as DNA, the CDR3 is TGTGCCAGCAGGGACAGGGAAGTCACTGAAGCTTTCTTT. The chain uses TRBV6-1 and TRBJ1-1; TRBD1 aligns across 8 bases. The CDR3 totals 13 residues. The J segment lost 4 bases and the V segment lost 6 bases, leaving 4 bases of the junction unmatched. In germline, CDR1 is MNHNS, CDR2 SASEGT.

CDR3: CASSAPSGGSNTGELFF. Here the CDR3 DNA reads TGTGCCAGCAGCGCCCCTAGCGGGGGTTCGAACACCGGGGAGCTGTTTTTT. The gene calls are TRBV7-9 and TRBJ2-2; 10 bases map to TRBD2. This CDR3 contains 17 residues. In germline, CDR1 is SEHNR, CDR2 FQNEAQ (reference sequence). The V gene end was trimmed by 5 bases and the J gene end by 0 bases; junction bases not matched to a gene: 6.

V is TRBV4-2 and J is TRBJ2-7; TRBD2 is a possible D gene (5 bases). V dropped 1 base and J dropped 0 bases, with 7 bases sitting between them. The CDR3 length is 14 residues. The germline V gene encodes CDR1 LGHNA and CDR2 YNFKEQ. The CDR3 is CASSQGGSSYEQYF. The DNA for the CDR3 is TGTGCCAGCAGCCAAGGAGGGAGCTCCTACGAGCAGTACTTC.

The V and J genes are TRBV6-5 and TRBJ1-1; 7 bases align to TRBD1. Per germline, CDR1 MNHEY and CDR2 SVGAGI. The CDR3 is 14 amino acids. The V segment lost 4 bases and the J segment 4 bases; nucleotides outside the gene matches: 6. This chain's CDR3 is CASSSRQGGTEAFF. The CDR3 nucleotides are TGTGCCAGCAGTTCCCGACAGGGCGGCACTGAAGCTTTCTTT.

The CDR3 region has the DNA TGTGCCAGTAGGCGACAGGGGACGAACACTGAAGCTTTCTTT. Protein sequence: CASRRQGTNTEAFF. The chain uses TRBV19 and TRBJ1-1; 8 bases fit TRBD1. The V gene's germline CDR1 is LNHDA and CDR2 SQIVND (reference sequence). The length of the CDR3 is 14 residues. The ends lost 6 bases at V and 1 base at J; junction bases unmatched: 4.

This clone was picked up a small number of times. V gene TRBV9 combines with J gene TRBJ2-5; 12 bases map to TRBD2. The ends lost 0 bases at V and 0 bases at J; junction bases unmatched: 12. The CDR3 has 20 amino acids. CDR1 SGDLS and CDR2 YYNGEE come from the germline V gene. CDR3 nucleotide sequence: TGTGCCAGCAGCGTAGGGGTCGGACTAGCGGGAACAAAATACCAAGAGACCCAGTACTTC. Residues: CASSVGVGLAGTKYQETQYF.

The V and J genes are TRBV3-1 (or the pseudogene TRBV3-2) and TRBJ2-2, with 8 bases that match TRBD2. The CDR3 spans 16 residues. V lost 4 bases to trimming and J lost 3 bases; unmatched junction nucleotides: 7. Per germline, CDR1 LGHDT and CDR2 YNNKEL (reference sequence). The DNA for the CDR3 is TGTGCCAGCAGCCCTATTAGCGGGGTGGACACCGGGGAGCTGTTTTTT. This gives the protein CASSPISGVDTGELFF.

The V call is TRBV29-1, the J call TRBJ2-7; D is unresolved. Germline V gives CDR1 SQVTM, CDR2 ANQGSEA. Trimming took 3 bases from V and 3 from J, leaving 9 bases between them. The CDR3 runs 12 residues. The CDR3 reads CSVEISNYEQYF. CDR3 sequence (DNA): TGCAGCGTTGAGATTAGTAACTACGAGCAGTACTTC.

V gene TRBV2 combines with J gene TRBJ2-1; TRBD2 matches at 11 bases. CDR3 size: 12 residues. Germline V gene lookup returns CDR1 SNHLY and CDR2 FYNNEI. J lost 7 bases, V lost 8 bases, and 1 base had no gene match. The CDR3 DNA is TGTGCCAGCCGACTAGCGGGAAATGAGCAGTTCTTC. It encodes CASRLAGNEQFF.

CDR3 coding DNA: TGTGCCAGCAGCCCCCAGTTTGCGGGGGGGCCAGATACGCAGTATTTT. Protein: CASSPQFAGGPDTQYF. The V gene is TRBV9, the J gene TRBJ2-3; 9 bases fit TRBD2. J gave up 4 bases and V 4 bases, and 10 bases lay outside the gene matches. The V gene's germline CDR1 is SGDLS and CDR2 YYNGEE. CDR3 size: 16 residues.

This chain links TRBV28 with TRBJ1-4, with a weak D call TRBD1 (6 bases). The CDR3 has 15 residues. Trimming left V 4 bases short and J 8 bases short, with 17 bases between. Germline CDR1 and CDR2: MDHEN and SYDVKM. CDR3 residues: CASSSLQGSGEKLFF. CDR3 nucleotide sequence: TGTGCCAGCAGTTCCTTACAGGGATCGGGGGAAAAACTGTTTTTT.

The rearrangement links TRBV7-3 to TRBJ2-5; D is uncertain. V was cut by 4 bases and J by 4 bases, with 4 bases left in between. The CDR3 spans 11 residues. From germline, CDR1 is SGHTA and CDR2 FQGTGA. The CDR3 DNA follows: TGTGCCAGCAGCTCAGGAGAGACCCAGTACTTC. Translation gives CASSSGETQYF.

The V call is TRBV7-9, the J call TRBJ1-5; D perhaps matches TRBD1 (6 bases). There are 13 residues in the CDR3. V dropped 2 bases and J dropped 6 bases, with 8 bases sitting between them. Germline CDR1 is SEHNR and CDR2 is FQNEAQ (reference sequence). The CDR3 DNA reads as TGTGCCAGCAGCTTATCACAGGGTCAGCCCCAGCATTTT. Its protein product is CASSLSQGQPQHF.

The chain carries TRBV18 and TRBJ2-5, with D possibly TRBD2 on 6 matching bases. The germline V gene has CDR1 KGHSH and CDR2 LQKENI. CDR3 length equals 13 residues. V gave up 2 bases and J gave up 5 bases, with 9 bases separating them. CDR3 in amino acids: CASSPGAGETQYF. The DNA of the CDR3 is TGTGCCAGCTCACCAGGGGCGGGGGAGACCCAGTACTTC. The complete variable domain, with remaining parts taken from reference TRBV18 and TRBJ2-5, reads NAGVMQNPRHLVRRRGQEARLRCSPMKGHSHVYWYRQLPEEGLKFMVYLQKENIIDESGMPKERFSAEFPKEGPSILRIQQVVRGDSAAYFCASSPGAGETQYFGPGTRLLVL.

The rearrangement links TRBV25-1 to TRBJ2-3, with TRBD1 matching over 9 bases. CDR3 length: 14 amino acids. The V segment lost 7 bases and the J segment 3 bases; nucleotides outside the gene matches: 5. Looked up from germline, CDR1 is MGHDK and CDR2 is SYGVNS. In DNA, the CDR3 is TGTGCCAGCACTCGCGGACAGGGGACAGATACGCAGTATTTT. Protein: CASTRGQGTDTQYF.

V and J are TRBV28 and TRBJ1-5, with a weak D call TRBD1 (5 bases). Trimming pared 0 bases from V and 6 bases from J, leaving 6 bases between. CDR1 is MDHEN, CDR2 SYDVKM, per germline. The CDR3 consists of 13 residues. The CDR3 loop reads CASSLWGGQPQHF. CDR3 nucleotide sequence: TGTGCCAGCAGTTTATGGGGGGGTCAGCCCCAGCATTTT.

The chain joins TRBV29-1 to TRBJ2-3, with 9 bases identical to TRBD1. J lost 0 bases, V lost 6 bases, and 1 base had no gene match. The germline CDR1 and CDR2 sequences are SQVTM and ANQGSEA. This CDR3 contains 13 residues. CDR3 sequence: CSVGQGSTDTQYF. CDR3 bases: TGCAGCGTGGGACAGGGTAGCACAGATACGCAGTATTTT.

The chain carries TRBV6-1 and TRBJ1-6; D possibly corresponds to TRBD1 (6 bases). Between the trimmed V and J ends, which lost 2 bases and 0 bases, there was a span of 20 bases. Germline V CDR1 and CDR2: MNHNS, SASEGT. CDR3 length equals 20 residues. The CDR3 region is CASSEKFLRTEGSYNSPLHF. For the CDR3, the DNA is TGTGCCAGCAGTGAAAAATTTTTACGGACAGAAGGCTCCTATAATTCACCCCTCCACTTT.